These 32 T cell receptor beta chains share one sample of origin, sequenced in a study of cytomegalovirus exposure and HLA in healthy donors. Primers included in the PCR were 60 Vbeta and 13 Jbeta primers. The data were produced by immunoSEQ multiplex PCR, yet TCRdb's version contains in-frame clones alone and is incomplete. The data show about 140,000 clones, 70% to 80% seen once. The material sequenced was PBMCs. Source of these receptors: a man younger than 35 in good health and CMV-seronegative.

The chain combines TRBV29-1 with TRBJ2-1, with D perhaps matching TRBD2 (6 bases). The CDR3 loop spans 12 amino acids. V dropped 1 base and J dropped 6 bases, with 7 bases sitting between them. Germline V gives CDR1 SQVTM, CDR2 ANQGSEA. CDR3 in DNA: TGCAGCGTTGAAGTGCGGGGCAATGAGCAGTTCTTC. As protein: CSVEVRGNEQFF.

The chain carries TRBV19 and TRBJ1-6; weak D call: TRBD1 (5 bases). Deletions cut 2 bases from V and 0 bases from J, with 8 bases between. There are 16 residues in the CDR3. Germline V CDR1 and CDR2: LNHDA, SQIVND (reference sequence). The CDR3 nucleotides read TGTGCCAGTAGTATAACAGGTCCCTCCTATAATTCACCCCTCCACTTT. Translation gives CASSITGPSYNSPLHF.

The rearrangement links TRBV5-3 to TRBJ2-5, with 10 bases matching TRBD1. TRBV5-3 belongs to the ORF category, with a function that is uncertain. J was trimmed by 7 bases and V by 4 bases; bases with no gene match: 10. The length of the CDR3 is 15 residues. CDR3 DNA sequence: TGTGCCAGAAGCCCAGGGACAGGGGACGATGTGACCCAGTACTTC. Translation gives CARSPGTGDDVTQYF.

Remarks on this clone: The sample carries other DNA sequences with the same CDR3. The rearrangement links TRBV15 to TRBJ1-1, with D tentatively TRBD1 (5 bases). V was cut by 3 bases and J by 1 base, with 12 bases left in between. The CDR3 length is 15 residues. Germline assignment: CDR1 LNHNV and CDR2 YYDKDF (reference sequence). CDR3 coding DNA: TGTGCCACCAGCAGGAGGACGGGGGAGAACACTGAAGCTTTCTTT. Residues: CATSRRTGENTEAFF.

The V and J genes are TRBV10-1 and TRBJ2-7; 9 positions match TRBD2. CDR3 length equals 15 residues. J gave up 5 bases and V 4 bases, and 9 bases lay outside the gene matches. The germline CDR1 and CDR2 sequences are WNHNN and SYGVQD (reference sequence). The CDR3 protein is CASSGISGSLDEQYF. In nucleotides, the CDR3 is TGCGCCAGCAGTGGTATTAGCGGGAGTTTAGACGAGCAGTACTTC.

The chain uses TRBV27 and TRBJ1-5; D unresolved. Looked up from germline, CDR1 is MNHEY and CDR2 is SMNVEV (reference sequence). Trimming pared 4 bases from V and 3 bases from J, leaving 7 bases between. The CDR3 covers 13 residues. The CDR3 DNA reads as TGTGCCAGCAGTTCGGTCTTCAATCAGCCCCAGCATTTT. Translating it yields CASSSVFNQPQHF.

The chain links TRBV6-1 to TRBJ1-1; D is unclear. Trimming took 2 bases from V and 1 from J, leaving 8 bases between them. Germline-derived CDR1 and CDR2 are MNHNS and SASEGT. The length of the CDR3 is 14 residues. CDR3 amino acids: CASSELQANTEAFF. In nucleotides, the CDR3 is TGTGCCAGCAGTGAACTTCAGGCGAACACTGAAGCTTTCTTT.

The rearrangement joins TRBV28 to TRBJ2-5; 7 bases agree with TRBD2. Germline assignment: CDR1 MDHEN and CDR2 SYDVKM. The CDR3 is 13 residues long. V lost 4 bases, J lost 5 bases, and 4 bases stayed unmatched. CDR3 DNA: TGTGCCAGCAGTTCCGTCGGGGGGGAGACCCAGTACTTC. It translates to CASSSVGGETQYF. The complete variable domain, with remaining parts taken from reference TRBV28 and TRBJ2-5, reads DVKVTQSSRYLVKRTGEKVFLECVQDMDHENMFWYRQDPGLGLRLIYFSYDVKMKEKGDIPEGYSVSREKKERFSLILESASTNQTSMYLCASSSVGGETQYFGPGTRLLVL.

The CDR3 region is CASSYTGRYGYTF. CDR3 sequence (DNA): TGTGCCAGCAGTTACACAGGCCGCTATGGCTACACCTTC. The gene calls are TRBV7-2 and TRBJ1-2; tentative D call: TRBD1 (5 bases). Germline V gene lookup returns CDR1 SGHTA and CDR2 FQGNSA. Trimming took off 6 bases at V and 4 bases at J, with 12 bases between the two ends. This CDR3 has 13 amino acids.

This chain connects TRBV30 to TRBJ1-1; 9 positions agree with TRBD1. Germline CDR1 GTSNPN, CDR2 SVGIG (reference sequence). Trimming cost V 0 bases and J 11 bases; bases outside gene matches: 7. This CDR3 is 13 amino acids long. In DNA form, the CDR3 reads TGTGCCTGGAGTGTTGGGGGACAGGGTGAGGCTTTCTTT. It specifies CAWSVGGQGEAFF.

J is TRBJ2-1 and V is TRBV19; weak D call: TRBD2 (9 bases). Germline CDR1 is LNHDA and CDR2 is SQIVND (reference sequence). V lost 2 bases, J lost 10 bases, and 18 bases lay in between. This CDR3 comprises 15 residues. CDR3: CASSIPSGTGKEQFF. The CDR3 DNA follows: TGTGCCAGTAGTATACCTAGCGGGACAGGTAAAGAGCAGTTCTTC.

The chain carries TRBV6-5 and TRBJ2-3, with a tentative D call TRBD1 (5 bases). Per germline, CDR1 MNHEY and CDR2 SVGAGI. Trimming removed 0 bases at V and 7 bases at J, with 17 bases between. The CDR3 extends over 16 amino acids. The chain's CDR3 is CASSYSVGQVINTQYF. In DNA form, the CDR3 reads TGTGCCAGCAGTTACTCTGTGGGGCAGGTTATCAATACGCAGTATTTT.

This chain uses TRBV7-8 with TRBJ2-3; no reliable D call. V lost 2 bases to trimming and J lost 0 bases, with 3 bases between them. The length of the CDR3 is 13 residues. CDR1 SGHVS and CDR2 FQNEAQ come from the germline V gene. The CDR3 DNA reads TGTGCCAGCAGCTTACCGAGCACAGATACGCAGTATTTT. Translation: CASSLPSTDTQYF. Complete variable domain (other parts from reference TRBV7-8 and TRBJ2-3): GAGVSQSPRYKVAKRGQDVALRCDPISGHVSLFWYQQALGQGPEFLTYFQNEAQLDKSGLPSDRFFAERPEGSVSTLKIQRTQQEDSAVYLCASSLPSTDTQYFGPGTRLTVL.

The chain joins TRBV18 to TRBJ2-7, with 9 bases identical to TRBD1. Germline values: CDR1 KGHSH, CDR2 LQKENI. The junction had 4 bases not matched to a gene; V was cut back by 3 bases and J by 1 base. The CDR3 loop spans 15 amino acids. Written as DNA, the CDR3 is TGTGCCAGCTCACCCGGGACAGGGTCTTCCTACGAGCAGTACTTC. This sequence encodes CASSPGTGSSYEQYF. Variable domain in full (rest from reference TRBV18 and TRBJ2-7): NAGVMQNPRHLVRRRGQEARLRCSPMKGHSHVYWYRQLPEEGLKFMVYLQKENIIDESGMPKERFSAEFPKEGPSILRIQQVVRGDSAAYFCASSPGTGSSYEQYFGPGTRLTVT.

The chain uses TRBV30 and TRBJ2-3; D is undetermined. Trimming removed 4 bases from V and 6 bases from J, with 14 bases in between. Germline V lookup: CDR1 GTSNPN, CDR2 SVGIG (reference sequence). The CDR3 has 13 residues. The CDR3: CAWKRPGVDTQYF. CDR3 coding DNA: TGTGCCTGGAAACGCCCTGGAGTTGATACGCAGTATTTT. Combining the CDR3 with reference TRBV30 and TRBJ2-3 gives the whole variable domain SQTIHQWPATLVQPVGSPLSLECTVEGTSNPNLYWYRQAAGRGLQLLFYSVGIGQISSEVPQNLSASRPQDRQFILSSKKLLLSDSGFYLCAWKRPGVDTQYFGPGTRLTVL.

This clone showed up just once. The J gene is TRBJ2-3, the V gene TRBV6-4; no clear D. This CDR3 spans 12 amino acids. Germline CDR1 MRHNA, CDR2 SNTAGT. Trimming shortened V by 3 bases and J by 9 bases, and 10 bases separated the two germline ends. The CDR3 protein is CASSDNGETQYF. CDR3 DNA: TGTGCCAGCAGTGATAACGGAGAAACGCAGTATTTT.

The genes are TRBV19 and TRBJ2-7; the match to TRBD1 covers 8 bases. There are 15 residues in the CDR3. CDR1 and CDR2 (germline): LNHDA, SQIVND (reference sequence). J was trimmed by 5 bases and V by 4 bases; bases with no gene match: 10. The CDR3 DNA sequence: TGTGCCAGTAGTAGCTCCGACGTGACAGGGGACGAGCAGTACTTC. It codes for CASSSSDVTGDEQYF.

The chain combines TRBV9 with TRBJ1-3; perhaps TRBD1 as D (5 bases). This CDR3 is 17 amino acids long. CDR1 is SGDLS, CDR2 YYNGEE, per germline. V lost 3 bases and J lost 0, with 16 bases in between. The DNA of the CDR3 is TGTGCCAGCAGCGCAGGCGACGGACAAGCCTCTGGAAACACCATATATTTT. Protein: CASSAGDGQASGNTIYF.

The genes are TRBV7-9 and TRBJ2-6; 8 positions match TRBD1. The junction had 7 bases not matched to a gene; V was cut back by 3 bases and J by 3 bases. The CDR3 covers 17 residues. CDR1 SEHNR and CDR2 FQNEAQ come from the germline V gene (reference sequence). The CDR3 protein is CASSFLDRAFGANVLTF. CDR3 bases: TGTGCCAGCAGCTTTCTGGACAGGGCTTTTGGGGCCAACGTCCTGACTTTC.

This chain connects TRBV7-6 to TRBJ2-1; a weak D match, TRBD1 (5 bases). Per the germline V gene, CDR1 is SGHVS and CDR2 is FNYEAQ. Between the trimmed V and J ends, which lost 5 bases and 10 bases, there was a span of 18 bases. The CDR3 totals 14 residues. The CDR3 region has the DNA TGTGCCAGCAGCACGTCCCAGGGTTATCAGGAGCAGTTCTTC. It codes for CASSTSQGYQEQFF.

This sequence joins TRBV18 and TRBJ1-2, with 7 nucleotides matching TRBD1. This CDR3 is 14 amino acids long. Looked up from germline, CDR1 is KGHSH and CDR2 is LQKENI. The trim removed 2 bases at V and 5 bases at J, leaving 5 bases unmatched. CDR3 in amino acids: CASSPTRGEYGYTF. The CDR3 coding sequence is TGTGCCAGCTCACCAACCAGGGGGGAGTATGGCTACACCTTC.

In its sample, this clone was seen once. The chain links TRBV19 to TRBJ1-1; 9 nucleotides agree with TRBD1. V lost 6 bases and J lost 2; bases outside the gene matches: 7. From germline, CDR1 is LNHDA and CDR2 SQIVND (reference sequence). CDR3 length: 15 amino acids. The CDR3: CASSLGQGLNTEAFF. Here the CDR3 DNA reads TGTGCCAGTAGCCTCGGACAGGGGCTAAACACTGAAGCTTTCTTT.

This clone has more than one count but fewer than ten. The rearrangement uses TRBV9 and TRBJ2-5; 7 positions agree with TRBD2. The germline V gene has CDR1 SGDLS and CDR2 YYNGEE. V shed 3 bases, J shed 1 base, and the junction held 6 bases outside the gene matches. CDR3 length: 15 residues. In nucleotides, the CDR3 is TGTGCCAGCAGCGAAAACCGGGGGGTCCAAGAGACCCAGTACTTC. As protein: CASSENRGVQETQYF.

V gene TRBV5-1 combines with J gene TRBJ2-5; tentatively, D is TRBD1 (5 bases). CDR1 is SGHRS and CDR2 is YFSETQ in the germline V gene. Trimming removed 1 base at V and 2 bases at J, with 15 bases between. This CDR3 contains 16 residues. In DNA form, the CDR3 reads TGCGCCAGCAGCTTGAACCCAGGTGGGGCTCAAGAGACCCAGTACTTC. It codes for CASSLNPGGAQETQYF.

The chain combines TRBV7-2 with TRBJ2-5; a possible D gene is TRBD2 (6 bases). The V gene's germline CDR1 is SGHTA and CDR2 FQGNSA. The CDR3 is 15 residues long. V lost 6 bases and J 2 bases, leaving 16 bases between the germline ends. The CDR3 loop reads CASRRQTSTQETQYF. The CDR3 coding sequence is TGTGCCAGCAGGCGTCAGACTAGTACACAAGAGACCCAGTACTTC. The full variable domain, rest sourced from reference TRBV7-2 and TRBJ2-5, is GAGVSQSPSNKVTEKGKDVELRCDPISGHTALYWYRQSLGQGLEFLIYFQGNSAPDKSGLPSDRFSAERTGGSVSTLTIQRTQQEDSAVYLCASRRQTSTQETQYFGPGTRLLVL.

The CDR3: CASSFELAGGSDTQYF. The CDR3 DNA sequence: TGTGCCAGCAGCTTTGAACTAGCGGGGGGGTCAGATACGCAGTATTTT. The rearrangement uses TRBV5-5 and TRBJ2-3, with TRBD2 identical over 13 bases. The V segment lost 2 bases and the J segment 4 bases; nucleotides outside the gene matches: 4. This CDR3 has 16 residues. The germline gives CDR1 SGHKS, CDR2 YYEKEE (reference sequence).

This chain uses TRBV30 with TRBJ1-4, with D uncertain. CDR3 length: 15 residues. V was trimmed by 4 bases and J by 8 bases, leaving 20 bases between them. Germline assignment: CDR1 GTSNPN and CDR2 SVGIG (reference sequence). CDR3 residues: CAWKRTAATGEKLFF. In nucleotides, the CDR3 is TGTGCCTGGAAAAGGACTGCTGCGACCGGCGAAAAACTGTTTTTT.

The CDR3 DNA reads TGTGCCAGCAGGTCGGGGAGCACTGAAGCTTTCTTT. Translation gives CASRSGSTEAFF. The chain employs TRBV25-1 and TRBJ1-1; D is unclear. CDR3 length equals 12 residues. Trimming left V 6 bases short and J 4 bases short, with 9 bases between. Germline assignment: CDR1 MGHDK and CDR2 SYGVNS. The full variable domain, completed using reference TRBV25-1 and TRBJ1-1, is EADIYQTPRYLVIGTGKKITLECSQTMGHDKMYWYQQDPGMELHLIHYSYGVNSTEKGDLSSESTVSRIRTEHFPLTLESARPSHTSQYLCASRSGSTEAFFGQGTRLTVV.

V gene TRBV5-1 combines with J gene TRBJ2-1; 7 bases match TRBD2. V was clipped by 5 bases and J by 8 bases; unmatched bases: 4. Germline-derived CDR1 and CDR2 are SGHRS and YFSETQ. CDR3 length: 12 amino acids. The CDR3 loop is CASRLLADEQFF. CDR3 nucleotides: TGCGCCAGCAGACTCCTAGCGGATGAGCAGTTCTTC.

V is TRBV5-5 and J is TRBJ1-1, with D tentatively TRBD1 (5 bases). V lost 4 bases and J lost 4, with 20 bases in between. This CDR3 region has 16 residues. Germline CDR1 reads SGHKS; CDR2 reads YYEKEE (reference sequence). Here the CDR3 reads CASSPRPQALSTEAFF. The CDR3 DNA reads TGTGCCAGCAGCCCCCGTCCACAGGCACTGAGCACTGAAGCTTTCTTT.

This clone was picked up many times. The V and J genes are TRBV2 and TRBJ1-1; maybe TRBD1 (6 bases). CDR3 length: 13 residues. Germline CDR1 is SNHLY and CDR2 is FYNNEI. Trimming took off 7 bases at V and 2 bases at J, with 11 bases between the two ends. The CDR3 coding sequence is TGTGCCAGCACCCCACAGGGCAACACTGAAGCTTTCTTT. It specifies CASTPQGNTEAFF.

The CDR3 loop reads CAWSAQAFYSNQPQHF. The CDR3 region has the DNA TGTGCCTGGAGTGCACAGGCATTTTATAGCAATCAGCCCCAGCATTTT. V usage is TRBV30 and J usage is TRBJ1-5; D may be TRBD1 (5 bases). Germline CDR1 reads GTSNPN; CDR2 reads SVGIG (reference sequence). CDR3 size: 16 residues. The germline V and J ends were trimmed by 1 base and 0 bases, with 13 bases remaining between them.